This entry is about one TCR beta chain. These data originate in a study of CDR3 diversity in severe acne. Using its own MiXCR run on the PCR reads, TCRdb lists one record per CDR3 protein. The sample contains tens of thousands of distinct CDR3 sequences, 50% to 65% of which appear only once. CDR1 ENHRY and CDR2 SYGVKD come from the germline V gene. Trimming left V 0 bases short and J 4 bases short, with 9 bases between. The CDR3 has 14 residues. The rearrangement links TRBV10-3 to TRBJ1-1, with a possible D match to TRBD1 (5 bases). Sequencing was performed on blood. This TCR derives from a male donor in good health, without acne. The CDR3 region is CAISESLGGTEAFF. In nucleotides, the CDR3 is TGTGCCATCAGTGAGTCGTTGGGGGGCACTGAAGCTTTCTTT.